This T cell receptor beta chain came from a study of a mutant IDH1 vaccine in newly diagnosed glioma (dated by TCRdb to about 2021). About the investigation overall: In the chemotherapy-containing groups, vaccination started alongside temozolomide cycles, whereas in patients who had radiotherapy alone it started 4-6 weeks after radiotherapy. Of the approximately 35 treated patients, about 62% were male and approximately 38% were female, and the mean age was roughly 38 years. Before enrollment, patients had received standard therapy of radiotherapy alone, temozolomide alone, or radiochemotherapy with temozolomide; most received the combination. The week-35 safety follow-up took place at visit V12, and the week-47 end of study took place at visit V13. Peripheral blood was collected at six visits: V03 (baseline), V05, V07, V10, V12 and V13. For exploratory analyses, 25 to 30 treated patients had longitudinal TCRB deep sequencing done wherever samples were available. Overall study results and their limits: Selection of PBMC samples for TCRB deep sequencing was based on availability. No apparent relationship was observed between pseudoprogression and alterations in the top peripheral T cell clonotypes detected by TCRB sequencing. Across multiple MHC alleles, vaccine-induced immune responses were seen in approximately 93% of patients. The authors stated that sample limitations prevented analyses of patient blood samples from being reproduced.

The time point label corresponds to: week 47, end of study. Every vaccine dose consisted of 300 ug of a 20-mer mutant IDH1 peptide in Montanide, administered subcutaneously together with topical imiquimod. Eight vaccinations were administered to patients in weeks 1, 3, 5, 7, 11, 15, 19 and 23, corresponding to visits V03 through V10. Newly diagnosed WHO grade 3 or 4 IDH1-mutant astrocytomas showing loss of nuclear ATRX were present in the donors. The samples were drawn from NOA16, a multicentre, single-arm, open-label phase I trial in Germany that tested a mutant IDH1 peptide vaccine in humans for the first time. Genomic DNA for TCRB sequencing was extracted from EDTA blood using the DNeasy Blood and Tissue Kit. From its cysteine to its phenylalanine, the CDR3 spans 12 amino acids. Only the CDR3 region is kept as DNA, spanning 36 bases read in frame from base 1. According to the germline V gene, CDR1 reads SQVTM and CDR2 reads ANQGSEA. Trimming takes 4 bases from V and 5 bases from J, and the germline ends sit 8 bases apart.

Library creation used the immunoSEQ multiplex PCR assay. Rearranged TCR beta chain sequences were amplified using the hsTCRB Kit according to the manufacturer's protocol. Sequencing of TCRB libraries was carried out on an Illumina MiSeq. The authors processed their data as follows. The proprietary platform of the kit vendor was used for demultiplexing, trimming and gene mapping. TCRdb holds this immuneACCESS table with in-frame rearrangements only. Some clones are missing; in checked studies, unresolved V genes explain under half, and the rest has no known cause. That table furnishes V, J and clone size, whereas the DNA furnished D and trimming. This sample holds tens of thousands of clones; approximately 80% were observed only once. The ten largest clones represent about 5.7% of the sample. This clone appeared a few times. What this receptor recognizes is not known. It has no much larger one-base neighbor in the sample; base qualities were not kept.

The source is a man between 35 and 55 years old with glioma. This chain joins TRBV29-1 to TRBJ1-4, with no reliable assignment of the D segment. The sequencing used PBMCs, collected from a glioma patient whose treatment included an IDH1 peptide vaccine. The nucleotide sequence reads TGCAGCGTTGGTGGAGGGAATGAAAAACTGTTTTTT. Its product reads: CSVGGGNEKLFF. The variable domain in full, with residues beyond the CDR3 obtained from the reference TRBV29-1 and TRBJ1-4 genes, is SAVISQKPSRDICQRGTSLTIQCQVDSQVTMMFWYRQQPGQSLTLIATANQGSEATYESGFVIDKFPISRPNLTFSTLTVSNMSPEDSSIYLCSVGGGNEKLFFGSGTQLSVL.